This T cell receptor (beta chain) is drawn from a study of vaccination and CD4 T cells after COVID-19. With regard to this clonotype: The antigen is undetermined.

Germline CDR1 is LGHNA and CDR2 is YSLEER. Trimming took off 5 bases at V and 3 bases at J, with 16 bases between the two ends. CDR3 size: 16 residues. Sequencing of DNA taken from cultured CD4+ T cells relied on the Oncomine TCR Beta short-read assay. TCRdb analysed the PCR reads with MiXCR anew, one entry per CDR3 protein. The sample contains about 19,000 distinct CDR3 sequences, 30% to 40% of which appear only once. Treatment meaning: approximately 10-day PBMC culture with coronavirus spike peptide pools or control peptides (ViraFEST assay). This TCR derives from a human donor with COVID-19. Sequencing was performed on cultured CD4+ T cells from blood. The chain combines TRBV4-3 with TRBJ1-4; weak D call: TRBD1 (5 bases). CDR3 region: CASSSDRGEANEKLFF. The CDR3 DNA follows: TGCGCCAGCAGCTCCGACCGGGGGGAGGCTAATGAAAAACTGTTTTTT.